The 21 T cell receptor beta chains below all came from one sample that was sequenced in a study of cytomegalovirus exposure and HLA in healthy donors. Vbeta (60) and Jbeta (13) primers were used in the PCR. Using immunoSEQ multiplex PCR, the repertoire was profiled, and TCRdb retains in-frame clones only, with some absent. This table has 110,000 or so clones, roughly 82% appearing once. The source material was PBMCs. The source is a woman aged 18-35 years in good health and CMV-seronegative.

V usage is TRBV5-8 and J usage is TRBJ2-1, with 13 bases aligning to TRBD2. The trim removed 5 bases at V and 0 bases at J, leaving 11 bases unmatched. The length of the CDR3 is 19 residues. Germline-derived CDR1 and CDR2 are SGHTS and YDEGEE. This chain's CDR3 is CASSFIGTSGTSSYNEQFF. CDR3 bases: TGTGCCAGCAGTTTTATTGGGACTAGCGGGACCAGCTCCTACAATGAGCAGTTCTTC.

This clone was detected a few times. The rearrangement joins TRBV6-6 to TRBJ2-1; the match to TRBD2 covers 8 bases. V lost 5 bases and J lost 9; bases outside the gene matches: 12. Looked up from germline, CDR1 is MNHNY and CDR2 is SVGAGI (reference sequence). This CDR3 is 15 amino acids long. The CDR3, as DNA: TGTGCCAGCAGTCCGTCTGCGGGAGGTTTCTCTGAGCAGTTCTTC. Encoded protein: CASSPSAGGFSEQFF.

This clone occurred a few times. V gene TRBV23-1 combines with J gene TRBJ1-3; TRBD1 agrees at 9 bases. TRBV23-1 carries the ORF label, with uncertain function. The CDR3 contains 17 residues. V was pared by 9 bases and J by 1 base, with 13 bases of the junction left unmatched. The CDR3 DNA reads TGCGCCAGTACCAAGCCGACAGGGGGATTTTCTGGAAACACCATATATTTT. The encoded protein is CASTKPTGGFSGNTIYF.

This clone was detected a few times. V gene TRBV5-5 combines with J gene TRBJ2-7; 8 bases fit TRBD1. Looked up from germline, CDR1 is SGHKS and CDR2 is YYEKEE (reference sequence). The junction had 3 bases not matched to a gene; V was cut back by 1 base and J by 3 bases. The CDR3 totals 14 residues. CDR3 nucleotide sequence: TGTGCCAGCAGCTTGTGGACAGGGAACTACGAGCAGTACTTC. It is translated as CASSLWTGNYEQYF.

This rearrangement joins TRBV7-8 to TRBJ2-7; 8 bases are a match to TRBD1. J lost 2 bases, V lost 4 bases, and 10 bases had no gene match. This CDR3 region has 16 residues. The V gene's germline CDR1 is SGHVS and CDR2 FQNEAQ. CDR3 nucleotide sequence: TGTGCCAGCAGCTCGCCGGGACAGGAGACTCCCTACGAGCAGTACTTC. This codes for CASSSPGQETPYEQYF.

The chain joins TRBV9 to TRBJ2-5, with 8 bases lining up with TRBD2. The CDR3 covers 17 residues. Germline V gene sequence: CDR1 SGDLS, CDR2 YYNGEE. Unmatched junction bases numbered 11, after V lost 3 bases and J lost 1 base. The CDR3 sequence is CASSEGRGLVIQETQYF. The CDR3 coding sequence is TGTGCCAGCAGCGAGGGGAGGGGACTAGTGATCCAAGAGACCCAGTACTTC.

In its sample, this clone was seen once. The genes are TRBV19 and TRBJ2-5, with D possibly being TRBD2 (6 bases). V was clipped by 3 bases and J by 2 bases, with 13 bases between them. In germline, CDR1 is LNHDA, CDR2 SQIVND (reference sequence). The CDR3 is 15 amino acids. The CDR3 spells CASSMSGGVQETQYF. For the CDR3, the DNA is TGTGCCAGTAGTATGTCGGGCGGGGTACAAGAGACCCAGTACTTC.

This CDR3 is CASRLTGNQPQHF. For the CDR3, the DNA is TGTGCCAGCAGGTTAACAGGGAATCAGCCCCAGCATTTT. V gene TRBV6-6 combines with J gene TRBJ1-5; TRBD1 is a possible D gene (6 bases). The CDR3 is made up of 13 amino acids. The germline V gene encodes CDR1 MNHNY and CDR2 SVGAGI (reference sequence). Trimming took off 6 bases at V and 4 bases at J, with 10 bases between the two ends.

The chain joins TRBV6-5 to TRBJ1-1, with TRBD1 as a possible D gene (5 bases). The germline V and J ends were trimmed by 8 bases and 5 bases, with 15 bases remaining between them. CDR1 and CDR2 (germline): MNHEY, SVGAGI. The CDR3 consists of 13 residues. DNA of the CDR3: TGTGCCAGCGCTAATCAGGGAGGTACTGAAGCTTTCTTT. It yields the protein CASANQGGTEAFF.

This clone came up once. This sequence joins TRBV11-3 and TRBJ2-5, with a possible D match to TRBD1 (6 bases). Germline V CDR1 and CDR2: SGHNT, YENEEA. V was trimmed by 4 bases and J by 6 bases, leaving 12 bases between them. The CDR3 spans 13 residues. The CDR3 is CASSSQQGKTQYF. The DNA of the CDR3 is TGTGCCAGCAGCTCTCAACAGGGAAAGACCCAGTACTTC.

The chain links TRBV14 to TRBJ2-5; D is perhaps TRBD1 (5 bases). V lost 6 bases and J lost 5, with 13 bases in between. This CDR3 has 13 residues. CDR1 and CDR2 from the germline V gene are SGHDN and FVKESK. The CDR3 here is CASRPQGRETQYF. In DNA form, the CDR3 reads TGTGCCAGCAGACCGCAGGGTCGGGAGACCCAGTACTTC.

The CDR3 DNA follows: TGTGCCAGCAGCTTGGGGGACGGGATCCTCCTTGGAGGGGCCTACGAGCAGTACTTC. It encodes CASSLGDGILLGGAYEQYF. This chain connects TRBV7-9 to TRBJ2-7; the D gene is possibly TRBD2 (6 bases). The CDR3 runs 19 residues. Germline loops: CDR1 SEHNR, CDR2 FQNEAQ (reference sequence). V lost 3 bases to trimming and J lost 2 bases, with 26 bases between them.

This chain links TRBV18 with TRBJ1-1; no definite D call. From germline, CDR1 is KGHSH and CDR2 LQKENI. V gave up 2 bases and J gave up 7 bases, with 8 bases separating them. This CDR3 is built from 12 residues. The CDR3 region has the DNA TGTGCCAGCTCACCATTTACGGGTGAAGCTTTCTTT. Translation: CASSPFTGEAFF.

The chain employs TRBV13 and TRBJ2-1; D remains unclear. The CDR3 is made up of 11 amino acids. V was shortened by 5 bases and J by 3 bases, with 2 bases between the two germline ends. The germline V gene has CDR1 PRHDT and CDR2 FYEKMQ (reference sequence). Here the CDR3 reads CASSHYNEQFF. In DNA, the CDR3 is TGTGCCAGCAGCCACTACAATGAGCAGTTCTTC.

This clone was counted once. This chain joins TRBV30 and TRBJ2-3; D possibly corresponds to TRBD2 (7 bases). Germline V gene data show CDR1 as GTSNPN and CDR2 as SVGIG (reference sequence). V was shortened by 1 base and J by 0 bases, with 8 bases between the two germline ends. The CDR3 runs to 14 residues. CDR3 nucleotides: TGTGCCTGGAGTGAGGGGGGGAGCACAGATACGCAGTATTTT. This translates into CAWSEGGSTDTQYF.

Concerning this clone: Mismatch with germline at one junction end may stem from a read error. The rearrangement joins TRBV10-3 to TRBJ2-6; 14 nucleotides line up with TRBD2. Germline values: CDR1 ENHRY, CDR2 SYGVKD. This CDR3 has 19 amino acids. The CDR3 region is CAITGLAGGPTSGANGLTF. The CDR3 nucleotides are TGTGCCATCACCGGACTAGCGGGGGGCCCGACCTCTGGGGCCAACGGCCTGACTTTC.

The CDR3 region has the DNA TGCGCCAGCAGTGTATACGCAGGGGTCTATGGCTACACCTTC. It translates to CASSVYAGVYGYTF. The chain links TRBV4-3 to TRBJ1-2; D is possibly TRBD1 (6 bases). From germline, CDR1 is LGHNA and CDR2 YSLEER. The CDR3 loop spans 14 amino acids. V was pared by 6 bases and J by 4 bases, with 15 bases between.

CDR3 protein: CASSESAGREKLFF. The CDR3 DNA sequence: TGCGCCAGCAGTGAGAGTGCCGGGAGGGAAAAACTGTTTTTT. The chain carries TRBV10-1 and TRBJ1-4; D uncertain. V was cut by 2 bases and J by 8 bases, with 12 bases left in between. Germline lookup yields CDR1 WNHNN and CDR2 SYGVQD (reference sequence). The CDR3 is 14 amino acids.

The V and J genes are TRBV5-1 and TRBJ2-2; 9 nucleotides agree with TRBD2. The germline V gene has CDR1 SGHRS and CDR2 YFSETQ. The CDR3 consists of 22 residues. V gave up 3 bases and J gave up 1 base; unmatched junction bases: 22. CDR3 nucleotides: TGCGCCAGCAGCTCGCCGGGACTAGCCGGGCCCACCTTCCGAGGGAACACCGGGGAGCTGTTTTTT. This codes for CASSSPGLAGPTFRGNTGELFF.

This clone is a singleton in its sample. This sequence joins TRBV19 and TRBJ1-4; D uncertain. Trimming removed 2 bases from V and 0 bases from J, with 10 bases in between. The germline V gene encodes CDR1 LNHDA and CDR2 SQIVND (reference sequence). This CDR3 has 16 amino acids. The CDR3 loop reads CASSIIQAATNEKLFF. DNA for the CDR3: TGTGCCAGTAGTATAATCCAGGCTGCAACTAATGAAAAACTGTTTTTT.

V gene TRBV2 combines with J gene TRBJ1-5; TRBD1 matches 11 bases. This CDR3 is built from 15 residues. The germline gives CDR1 SNHLY, CDR2 FYNNEI. The V segment lost 7 bases and the J segment 3 bases; nucleotides outside the gene matches: 5. The CDR3 is CASTGQGAYNQPQHF. CDR3 DNA sequence: TGTGCCAGCACCGGACAGGGGGCTTACAATCAGCCCCAGCATTTT.